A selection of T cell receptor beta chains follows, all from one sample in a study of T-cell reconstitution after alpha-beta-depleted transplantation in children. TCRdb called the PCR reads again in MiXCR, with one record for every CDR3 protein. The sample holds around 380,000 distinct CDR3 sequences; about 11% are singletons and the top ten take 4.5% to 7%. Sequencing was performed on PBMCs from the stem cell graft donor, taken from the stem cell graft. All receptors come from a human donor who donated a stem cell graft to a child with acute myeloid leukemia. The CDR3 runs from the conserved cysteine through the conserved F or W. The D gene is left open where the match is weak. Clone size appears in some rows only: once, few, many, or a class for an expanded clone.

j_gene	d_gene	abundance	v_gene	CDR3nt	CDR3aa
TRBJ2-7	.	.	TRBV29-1	TGCAGCGTTGAAGAGCACCGCCCCTACGAGCAGTACTTC	CSVEEHRPYEQYF
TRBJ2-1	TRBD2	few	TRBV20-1	TGCAGTGCCCAAACACCCGGGACTAACACCCAGTTCTTC	CSAQTPGTNTQFF
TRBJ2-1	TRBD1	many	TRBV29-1	TGCAGCGTGCCGGGACAGGGAGACTACAATGAGCAGTTCTTC	CSVPGQGDYNEQFF
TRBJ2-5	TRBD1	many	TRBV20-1	TGCAGTGCTAGTTACAGGGGGCAGGAGACCCAGTACTTC	CSASYRGQETQYF
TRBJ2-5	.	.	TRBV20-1	TGCAGTGCTAGAGATGTAAAGCGAACCTTGGAGACCCAGTACTTC	CSARDVKRTLETQYF
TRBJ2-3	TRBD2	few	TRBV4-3	TGCGCCAGCAGCCAAGATTCGTGGGGGGGTAGCTATACGCAGTATTTT	CASSQDSWGGSYTQYF
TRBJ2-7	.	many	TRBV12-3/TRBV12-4	TGTGCCAGCAGTAGGGACACCACTCTCGAGCAGTACTTC	CASSRDTTLEQYF
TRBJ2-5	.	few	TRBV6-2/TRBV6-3	TGTGCCAGCAGTCAACCTCTGGGAGAGACCCAGTACTTC	CASSQPLGETQYF
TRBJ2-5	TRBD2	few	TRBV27	TGTGCCAGCAGTTTATCGATCGCTAGCGGGGGGAAAGAGACCCAGTACTTC	CASSLSIASGGKETQYF
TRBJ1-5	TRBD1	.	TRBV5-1	TGCGCCAGCAGACAGGACAGGGAAGGGCAGCCCCAGCATTTT	CASRQDREGQPQHF
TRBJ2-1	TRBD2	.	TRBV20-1	TGCAGTGCTTCGGGACTAGCGGGGCTCAATGAGCAGTTCTTC	CSASGLAGLNEQFF
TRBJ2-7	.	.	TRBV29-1	TGCAGCGCCCAACTACCGGGTCTCTCCTACGAGCAGTACTTC	CSAQLPGLSYEQYF
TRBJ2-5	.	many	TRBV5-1	TGCGCCAGCAGCCCCCGGGACACCCAGCAAGAGACCCAGTACTTC	CASSPRDTQQETQYF
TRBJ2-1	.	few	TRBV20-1	TGCAGTGCTAGATCAAGAGCTCCTACAAGCGAGCAGTTCTTC	CSARSRAPTSEQFF
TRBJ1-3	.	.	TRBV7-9	TGTGCCAGCAGCTTTCTACAGGGAGTTTCTGGAAACACCATATATTTT	CASSFLQGVSGNTIYF
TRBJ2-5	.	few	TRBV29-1	TGCAGCGTCCGCTACTTCCAGGGACTCCAGGAGACCCAGTACTTC	CSVRYFQGLQETQYF
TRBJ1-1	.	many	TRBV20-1	TGCAGTGCTAGCTCGACAGGGAACACTGAAGCTTTCTTT	CSASSTGNTEAFF
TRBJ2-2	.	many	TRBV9	TGTGCCAGCAGCGTAGACACCGGGGAGCTGTTTTTT	CASSVDTGELFF
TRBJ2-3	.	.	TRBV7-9	TGTGCCAGCAGCTTAGACCGGGGCACCACCACAGATACGCAGTATTTT	CASSLDRGTTTDTQYF
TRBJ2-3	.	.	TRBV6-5	TGTGCCAGCAGTTCCCCAGGGAGATCAGATACGCAGTATTTT	CASSSPGRSDTQYF
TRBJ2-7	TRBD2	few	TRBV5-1	TGCGCCAGCAGCTTGACTAGCGGGAGGACCCACGAGCAGTACTTC	CASSLTSGRTHEQYF
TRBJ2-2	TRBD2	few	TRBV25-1	TGTGCCAGCAGCGGGACTAGCGGGAGTTTGACCGGGGAGCTGTTTTTT	CASSGTSGSLTGELFF
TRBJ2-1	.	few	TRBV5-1	TGCGCCAGCAGCCCGGACCAAAGCTCCTACAATGAGCAGTTCTTC	CASSPDQSSYNEQFF
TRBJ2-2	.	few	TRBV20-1	TGCAGTGCTTCTACTCGGGGTACCGGGGAGCTGTTTTTT	CSASTRGTGELFF
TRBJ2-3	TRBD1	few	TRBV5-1	TGCGCCAGCAGCGTATACTCGGGACAGGGGGCGGCTTTCGACGATACGCAGTATTTT	CASSVYSGQGAAFDDTQYF
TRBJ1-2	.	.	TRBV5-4	TGTGCCAGCAGTAGACAGGAGGAAAACTATGGCTACACCTTC	CASSRQEENYGYTF
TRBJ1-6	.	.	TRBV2	TGTGCCAGCAACAGCCGCAATTCACCCCTCCACTTT	CASNSRNSPLHF
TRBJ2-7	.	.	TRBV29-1	TGCAGCGCACGGGCCGCCCACCTCTACGAGCAGTACTTC	CSARAAHLYEQYF
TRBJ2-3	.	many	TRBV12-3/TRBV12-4	TGTGCCACCTCCAGGACGGGGGCGCAGTATTTT	CATSRTGAQYF
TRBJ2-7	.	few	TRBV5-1	TGCGCCAGCAGCTTTAACTCATTCTACGAGCAGTACTTC	CASSFNSFYEQYF
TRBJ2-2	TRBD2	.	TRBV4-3	TGCGCCAGCAGCCAAGATCGGACCGGGGGGGCGAACACCGGGGAGCTGTTTTTT	CASSQDRTGGANTGELFF
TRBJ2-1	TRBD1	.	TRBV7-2	TGTGCCAGCAGCCCAAGGGACAGGGCTCATCTGCAGTTCTTC	CASSPRDRAHLQFF
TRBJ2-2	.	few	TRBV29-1	TGCAGCGTTTTGAGGGCCGGGACCGGGGAGCTGTTTTTT	CSVLRAGTGELFF
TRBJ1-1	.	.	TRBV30	TGTGCCTGGAGTGTTGCTCCGGGGACCCCTGAAGCTTTCTTT	CAWSVAPGTPEAFF
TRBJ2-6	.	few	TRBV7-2	TGTGCCAGCAGACCCGGACTGCTCTCTGGGGCCAACGTCCTGACTTTC	CASRPGLLSGANVLTF
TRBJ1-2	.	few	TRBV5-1	TGCGCCAGCAGCGTCGAGCAGGGACATGGCTACACCTTC	CASSVEQGHGYTF
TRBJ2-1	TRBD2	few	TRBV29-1	TGCAGCGTAGGACTAGCGTGGTATGAGCAGTTCTTC	CSVGLAWYEQFF
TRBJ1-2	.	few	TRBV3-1	TGTGCCAGCAGCCGGGGTTTTCGCTACACCTTC	CASSRGFRYTF
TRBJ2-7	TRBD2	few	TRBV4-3	TGCGCCAGCAGCCAAGATGGGATCGCCGGGGGGTACGAGCAGTACTTC	CASSQDGIAGGYEQYF
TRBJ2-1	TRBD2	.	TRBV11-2	TGTGCCAGCAGCTTAAATTCGGGGGGCTACAATGAGCAGTTCTTC	CASSLNSGGYNEQFF
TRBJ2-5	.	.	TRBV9	TGTGCCAGCAGATTCCAGGGAGCAGAGACCCAGTACTTC	CASRFQGAETQYF
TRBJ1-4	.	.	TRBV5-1	TGCGCCAGCGCGTCTGGACGGAGTGATGAAAAACTGTTTTTT	CASASGRSDEKLFF
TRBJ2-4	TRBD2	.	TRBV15	TGTGCCACCAGCAGAGAAGCGGGAGGACCACTCGAAAACATTCAGTACTTC	CATSREAGGPLENIQYF
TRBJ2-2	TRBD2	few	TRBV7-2	TGTGCCAGCAGGGGACTAGCGGGACCCACCGGGGAGCTGTTTTTT	CASRGLAGPTGELFF
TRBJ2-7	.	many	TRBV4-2	TGTGCCAGCAGCCAAGATTCAGGTCCCTACGAGCAGTACTTC	CASSQDSGPYEQYF
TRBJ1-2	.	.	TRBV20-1	TGCAGTGCTAGAGTTGTCGACAACTATGGCTACACCTTC	CSARVVDNYGYTF
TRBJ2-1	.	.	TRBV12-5	TGTGCTAGTGGTTTGGGGGGAGTAACCCACAATGAGCAGTTCTTC	CASGLGGVTHNEQFF
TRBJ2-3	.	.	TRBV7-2	TGTGCCAGCAGCCCCCGCCGCGGTAGCGCCACAGATACGCAGTATTTT	CASSPRRGSATDTQYF
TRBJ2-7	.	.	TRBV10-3	TGTGCCATCAGCGGGACATATGAGCAGTACTTC	CAISGTYEQYF
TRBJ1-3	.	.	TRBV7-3	TGTGCCAGCAGCTTTAGGGTGTCGGAAAGGTGGGGAAACACCATATATTTT	CASSFRVSERWGNTIYF